The rows below give T cell receptor beta chains drawn from one sample of a study of early T cells in non-severe SARS-CoV-2 infection. Using its own MiXCR run on the 5' RACE reads, TCRdb lists one record per CDR3 protein. The sample shows 35,000 to 40,000 distinct CDR3 sequences, around 5% of them seen only once. Source material: whole blood. The origin of the receptors is an adult who was a healthcare worker with PCR-confirmed SARS-CoV-2 infection or an uninfected control (not recorded which). Both conserved end residues are part of each CDR3. The D gene is left open where the match is weak. Not every row has a clone size; where given, it reads once, few, many or a size class.

j_gene	d_gene	len	abundance	v_gene	CDR3nt	CDR3aa
TRBJ2-2	.	14	many	TRBV5-1	TGCGCCAGCAGCTTGTATGCCGAATCCGGGGAGCTGTTTTTT	CASSLYAESGELFF
TRBJ2-5	TRBD2	15	many	TRBV7-2	TGTGCCAGCAGCTTCCCATTAAGCGGGGGGGAGACCCAGTACTTC	CASSFPLSGGETQYF
TRBJ1-4	TRBD1	15	few	TRBV2	TGTGCCAGCAGCCCGCAGGGGGCAGGAGACGAAAAACTGTTTTTT	CASSPQGAGDEKLFF
TRBJ2-7	TRBD1	13	many	TRBV12-3/TRBV12-4	TGTGCCAGCAGCCCGGACAGGGGCAACGAGCAGTACTTC	CASSPDRGNEQYF
TRBJ1-1	.	13	many	TRBV9	TGTGCCAGCAGCGCGGGACAGAACACTGAAGCTTTCTTT	CASSAGQNTEAFF
TRBJ2-7	.	13	many	TRBV24-1	TGTGCCACCAGTGATTCGGACGGATACGAGCAGTACTTC	CATSDSDGYEQYF
TRBJ1-2	.	13	many	TRBV12-3/TRBV12-4	TGTGCCAGCACCAAAACAGCTAACTATGGCTACACCTTC	CASTKTANYGYTF
TRBJ1-6	.	15	many	TRBV12-3/TRBV12-4	TGTGCCAGCAGTCGGCGGGACGCACAGAATTCACCCCTCCACTTT	CASSRRDAQNSPLHF
TRBJ1-6	.	15	many	TRBV9	TGTGCCAGCAGCGCGCCAGGGGCCTATAATTCACCCCTCCACTTT	CASSAPGAYNSPLHF
TRBJ1-6	TRBD1	15	.	TRBV7-2	TGTGCCAGCAGCCCCCGACAGGGAACAGATTCACCCCTCCACTTT	CASSPRQGTDSPLHF
TRBJ1-1	.	15	many	TRBV7-2	TGTGCCAGCAGGGCCGGCCCCATGAGTGGCACTGAAGCTTTCTTT	CASRAGPMSGTEAFF
TRBJ1-1	TRBD1	16	many	TRBV5-1	TGCGCCAGCAGCCAAACGGGACAGGGGTCGAACACTGAAGCTTTCTTT	CASSQTGQGSNTEAFF